This T cell receptor beta chain was observed in a study of a mutant IDH1 vaccine in newly diagnosed glioma. Across the whole study: Radiotherapy, temozolomide, or both had been given previously, and both were given to most.

The protocol was immunoSEQ multiplex PCR, while the TCRdb copy is restricted to in-frame clones and leaves out a portion. In the table there are around 54,000 clones, approximately 87% of which are singletons. Stated time point: week 23, last vaccination. With topical imiquimod, each dose of the vaccine consisted of 300 ug of mutant IDH1 20-mer peptide. As concerns this clone: The antigen remains undetermined.

Germline CDR1 reads MDHEN; CDR2 reads SYDVKM. This CDR3 has 15 amino acids. With V trimmed by 6 bases and J by 3 bases, 7 bases remained unmatched. Sequencing was performed on PBMCs, taken from a glioma patient whose treatment included an IDH1 peptide vaccine. This TCR came from a middle-aged man with glioma. The chain combines TRBV28 with TRBJ2-1; 8 nucleotides line up with TRBD2. CDR3 DNA sequence: TGTGCCAGCAGCACTCTAGCGGGCGTCTACAATGAGCAGTTCTTC. Encoded protein: CASSTLAGVYNEQFF.